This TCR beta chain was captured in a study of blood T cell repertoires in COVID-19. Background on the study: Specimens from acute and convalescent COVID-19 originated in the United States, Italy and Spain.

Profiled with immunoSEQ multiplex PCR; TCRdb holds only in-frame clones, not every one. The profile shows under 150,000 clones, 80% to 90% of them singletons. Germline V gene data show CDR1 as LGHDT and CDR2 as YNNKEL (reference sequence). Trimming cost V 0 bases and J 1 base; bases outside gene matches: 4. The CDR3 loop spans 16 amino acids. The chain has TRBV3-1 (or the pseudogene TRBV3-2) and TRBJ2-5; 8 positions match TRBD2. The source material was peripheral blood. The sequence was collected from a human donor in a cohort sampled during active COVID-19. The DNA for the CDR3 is TGTGCCAGCAGCCAAGATGGCGGGGGGATCCAAGAGACCCAGTACTTC. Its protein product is CASSQDGGGIQETQYF.